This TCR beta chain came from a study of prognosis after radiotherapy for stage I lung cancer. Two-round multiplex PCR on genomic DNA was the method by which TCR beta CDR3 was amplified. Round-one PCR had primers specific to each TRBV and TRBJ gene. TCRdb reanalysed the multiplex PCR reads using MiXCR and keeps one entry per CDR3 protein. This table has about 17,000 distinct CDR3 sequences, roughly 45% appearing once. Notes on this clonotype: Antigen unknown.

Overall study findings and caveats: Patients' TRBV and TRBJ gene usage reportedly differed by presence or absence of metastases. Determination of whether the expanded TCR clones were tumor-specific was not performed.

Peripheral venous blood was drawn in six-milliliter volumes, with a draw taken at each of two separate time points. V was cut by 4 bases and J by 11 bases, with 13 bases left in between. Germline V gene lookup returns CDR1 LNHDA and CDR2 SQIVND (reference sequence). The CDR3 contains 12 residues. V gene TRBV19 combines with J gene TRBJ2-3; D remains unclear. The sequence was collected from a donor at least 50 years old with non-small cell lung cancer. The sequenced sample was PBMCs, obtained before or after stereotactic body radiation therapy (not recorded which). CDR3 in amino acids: CASSTPWFGQYF. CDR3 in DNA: TGTGCCAGTAGTACCCCCTGGTTTGGGCAGTATTTT.